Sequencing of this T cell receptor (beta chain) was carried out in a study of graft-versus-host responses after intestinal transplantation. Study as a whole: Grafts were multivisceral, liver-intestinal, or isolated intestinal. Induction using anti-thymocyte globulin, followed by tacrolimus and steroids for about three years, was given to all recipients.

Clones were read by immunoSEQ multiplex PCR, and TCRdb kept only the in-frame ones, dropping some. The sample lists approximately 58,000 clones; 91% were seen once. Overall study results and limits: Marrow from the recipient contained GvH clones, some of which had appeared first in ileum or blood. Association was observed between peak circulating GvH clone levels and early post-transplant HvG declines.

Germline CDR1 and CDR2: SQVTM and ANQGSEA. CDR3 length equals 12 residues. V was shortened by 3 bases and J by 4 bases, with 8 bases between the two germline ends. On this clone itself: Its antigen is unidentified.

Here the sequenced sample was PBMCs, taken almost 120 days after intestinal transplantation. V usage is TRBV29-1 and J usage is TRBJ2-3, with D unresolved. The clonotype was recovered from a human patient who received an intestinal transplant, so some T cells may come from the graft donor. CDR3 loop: CSVEGYSDTQYF. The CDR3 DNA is TGCAGCGTTGAGGGATACTCAGATACGCAGTATTTT.